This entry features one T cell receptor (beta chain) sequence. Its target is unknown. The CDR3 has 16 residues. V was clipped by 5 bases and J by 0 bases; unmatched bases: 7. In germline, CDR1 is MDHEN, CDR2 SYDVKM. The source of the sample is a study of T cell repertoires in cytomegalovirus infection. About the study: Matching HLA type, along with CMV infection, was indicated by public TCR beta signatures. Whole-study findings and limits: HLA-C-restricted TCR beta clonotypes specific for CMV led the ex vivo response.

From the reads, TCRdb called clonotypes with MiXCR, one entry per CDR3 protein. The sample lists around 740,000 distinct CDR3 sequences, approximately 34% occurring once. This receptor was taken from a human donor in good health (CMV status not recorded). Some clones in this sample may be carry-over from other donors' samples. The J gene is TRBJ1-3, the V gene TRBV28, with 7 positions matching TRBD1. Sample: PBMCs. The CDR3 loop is CASSPGDRDSGNTIYF. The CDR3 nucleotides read TGTGCCAGCAGTCCAGGGGACAGAGACTCTGGAAACACCATATATTTT.